These 21 T cell receptor beta chains were all obtained from the same sample, sequenced in a study of cytomegalovirus exposure and HLA in healthy donors. The study ran its PCR with 60 Vbeta and 13 Jbeta primers. Some clones are missing from TCRdb's copy, which holds only in-frame ones; the method was immunoSEQ multiplex PCR. The repertoire holds approximately 110,000 clones, with 80% to 85% as singletons. The sample consisted of PBMCs. The receptors come from a woman aged 25 to 39 in good health and CMV-seronegative.

This chain links TRBV30 with TRBJ2-2; D ambiguous. This CDR3 is built from 14 residues. Per the germline V gene, CDR1 is GTSNPN and CDR2 is SVGIG (reference sequence). The V gene lost 0 bases and the J gene lost 0 bases, with 5 bases spanning the gap. The CDR3 coding sequence is TGTGCCTGGAGTGTATCGGCGAACACCGGGGAGCTGTTTTTT. Translated, it gives CAWSVSANTGELFF.

The rearrangement uses TRBV6-5 and TRBJ1-6; D remains unclear. Germline CDR1 is MNHEY and CDR2 is SVGAGI. V was trimmed by 6 bases and J by 8 bases, leaving 11 bases between them. This CDR3 comprises 13 residues. Here the CDR3 reads CASRTELDSPLHF. The CDR3 DNA is TGTGCCAGCAGGACTGAATTAGATTCACCCCTCCACTTT.

This clone was observed a few times. J is TRBJ1-1 and V is TRBV5-1; TRBD1 matches 7 bases. The CDR3 has 16 amino acids. J lost 10 bases, V lost 2 bases, and 17 bases had no gene match. Germline V gene data show CDR1 as SGHRS and CDR2 as YFSETQ. In nucleotides, the CDR3 is TGCGCCAGCAGCTTAGGACAGGTGACCCCAATAAGGGGAGCTTTCTTT. Its protein product is CASSLGQVTPIRGAFF.

This clone has more than one count but fewer than ten. The same CDR3 is also encoded by other DNA sequences in this sample. This chain uses TRBV5-6 with TRBJ1-5; TRBD1 is a possible D gene (6 bases). Germline V gene data show CDR1 as SGHDT and CDR2 as YYEEEE. The CDR3 runs to 13 residues. V was trimmed by 1 base and J by 6 bases, leaving 8 bases between them. CDR3 DNA: TGTGCCAGCAGCTTGTTGGGGGCTCAGCCCCAGCATTTT. This sequence encodes CASSLLGAQPQHF. Drawing the rest from reference TRBV5-6 and TRBJ1-5, the complete variable domain is DAGVTQSPTHLIKTRGQQVTLRCSPKSGHDTVSWYQQALGQGPQFIFQYYEEEERQRGNFPDRFSGHQFPNYSSELNVNALLLGDSALYLCASSLLGAQPQHFGDGTRLSIL.

As regards this clone: Different DNA sequences within this sample yield the same CDR3. The chain joins TRBV4-2 to TRBJ2-7; 16 bases are a match to TRBD2. J was trimmed by 6 bases and V by 4 bases; bases with no gene match: 6. The CDR3 loop spans 16 amino acids. In germline, CDR1 is LGHNA, CDR2 YNFKEQ. Written as DNA, the CDR3 is TGTGCCAGCAGCCCGGGACTAGCGGGGGGGCCCGGCGAGCAGTACTTC. Amino acids: CASSPGLAGGPGEQYF.

The rearrangement links TRBV7-9 to TRBJ1-4; D unclear. Germline CDR1 reads SEHNR; CDR2 reads FQNEAQ (reference sequence). This CDR3 is 12 amino acids long. V was trimmed by 8 bases and J by 8 bases, leaving 12 bases between them. The CDR3 reads CASEGAEEKLFF. The CDR3 DNA sequence: TGTGCCAGCGAGGGAGCAGAAGAAAAACTGTTTTTT.

The rearrangement links TRBV19 to TRBJ1-1; 7 bases fit TRBD1. In germline, CDR1 is LNHDA, CDR2 SQIVND (reference sequence). CDR3 length: 17 residues. The V and J ends lost 4 bases and 4 bases, in that order; junction bases with no gene match: 15. In DNA form, the CDR3 reads TGTGCCAGTAGTACCCCGGGACAGAGAAGCGGGGGCACTGAAGCTTTCTTT. The encoded protein is CASSTPGQRSGGTEAFF. The entire variable domain, with the rest obtained from reference TRBV19 and TRBJ1-1, is as follows: DGGITQSPKYLFRKEGQNVTLSCEQNLNHDAMYWYRQDPGQGLRLIYYSQIVNDFQKGDIAEGYSVSREKKESFPLTVTSAQKNPTAFYLCASSTPGQRSGGTEAFFGQGTRLTVV.

This clone was observed a handful of times. The chain has TRBV29-1 and TRBJ1-3; the D is unclear. CDR1 is SQVTM and CDR2 is ANQGSEA in the germline V gene. V dropped 1 base and J dropped 0 bases, with 10 bases sitting between them. This CDR3 comprises 15 residues. The CDR3 is CSVEGRANSGNTIYF. In nucleotides, the CDR3 is TGCAGCGTTGAAGGTCGAGCTAACTCTGGAAACACCATATATTTT.

The gene calls are TRBV6-1 and TRBJ1-3, with D possibly TRBD1 on 6 matching bases. Trimming took off 3 bases at V and 0 bases at J, with 12 bases between the two ends. The CDR3 loop spans 16 amino acids. Germline lookup yields CDR1 MNHNS and CDR2 SASEGT. CDR3 protein: CASSDLGGPSGNTIYF. CDR3 nucleotide sequence: TGTGCCAGCAGTGATCTTGGGGGCCCCTCTGGAAACACCATATATTTT.

The V call is TRBV4-1, the J call TRBJ1-2; TRBD1 agrees at 9 bases. CDR3 length: 15 residues. Germline CDR1 and CDR2: MGHRA and YSYEKL. V lost 4 bases and J lost 8; bases outside the gene matches: 11. In DNA, the CDR3 is TGCGCCAGCAGCCGCCCGGACAGGGGTTTTCAGGGCTACACCTTC. It translates to CASSRPDRGFQGYTF.

The chain links TRBV14 to TRBJ1-4; D possibly corresponds to TRBD1 (6 bases). CDR1 is SGHDN and CDR2 is FVKESK in the germline V gene. Trimming cost V 2 bases and J 7 bases, with 11 bases left between them. The CDR3 is 14 amino acids. The CDR3 region is CASSQQGSGEKLFF. As DNA, the CDR3 is TGTGCCAGCAGCCAACAGGGGTCAGGTGAAAAACTGTTTTTT.

The chain employs TRBV6-4 and TRBJ1-4, with a possible D match to TRBD1 (5 bases). The CDR3 loop spans 14 amino acids. Germline loops: CDR1 MRHNA, CDR2 SNTAGT. Trimming left V 8 bases short and J 6 bases short, with 16 bases between. DNA for the CDR3: TGTGCCAGCGGGGCAGGGACTTGGGATGAAAAACTGTTTTTT. This codes for CASGAGTWDEKLFF.

The chain links TRBV4-1 to TRBJ1-1; 7 nucleotides match TRBD1. Germline V lookup: CDR1 MGHRA, CDR2 YSYEKL. The junction had 4 bases not matched to a gene; V was cut back by 4 bases and J by 2 bases. The CDR3 sequence is 14 residues long. The CDR3 protein is CASSRGTVNTEAFF. CDR3 DNA sequence: TGCGCCAGCAGCCGTGGGACAGTAAACACTGAAGCTTTCTTT.

J is TRBJ2-3 and V is TRBV18, with D perhaps TRBD1 (6 bases). The CDR3 is made up of 13 amino acids. The ends were cut back, 10 bases at V and 1 base at J, with 12 bases in the middle. Germline lookup yields CDR1 KGHSH and CDR2 LQKENI. CDR3 bases: TGTGCCAACCGGGACATCGGCACAGATACGCAGTATTTT. Protein: CANRDIGTDTQYF.

The V and J genes are TRBV11-2 and TRBJ2-1; 9 bases match TRBD2. Germline CDR1 SGHAT, CDR2 FQNNGV. The CDR3 consists of 13 residues. Trimming removed 5 bases from V and 8 bases from J; junction bases left unmatched: 4. The CDR3 protein is CASSEGLADEQFF. CDR3 DNA: TGTGCCAGCAGCGAGGGACTAGCAGATGAGCAGTTCTTC.

V gene TRBV6-1 combines with J gene TRBJ1-2; D gene ambiguous. The CDR3 extends over 13 amino acids. Germline loops: CDR1 MNHNS, CDR2 SASEGT. Trimming removed 5 bases from V and 8 bases from J, with 15 bases in between. The CDR3: CASSFAGSIGYTF. The CDR3 nucleotides read TGTGCCAGCAGTTTCGCGGGGTCGATAGGCTACACCTTC.

The chain combines TRBV7-2 with TRBJ2-5, with D unresolved. V was pared by 2 bases and J by 5 bases, with 9 bases between. The V gene's germline CDR1 is SGHTA and CDR2 FQGNSA. This CDR3 comprises 13 residues. CDR3 amino acids: CASSLSTGETQYF. The CDR3 nucleotides are TGTGCCAGCAGCTTAAGTACCGGGGAGACCCAGTACTTC. Using reference TRBV7-2 and TRBJ2-5 for the parts outside the CDR3, the full variable domain is GAGVSQSPSNKVTEKGKDVELRCDPISGHTALYWYRQSLGQGLEFLIYFQGNSAPDKSGLPSDRFSAERTGGSVSTLTIQRTQQEDSAVYLCASSLSTGETQYFGPGTRLLVL.

The chain employs TRBV19 and TRBJ1-2; D is unclear. Germline CDR1 LNHDA, CDR2 SQIVND (reference sequence). Between the trimmed V and J ends, which lost 7 bases and 2 bases, there was a span of 17 bases. This CDR3 comprises 15 residues. As DNA, the CDR3 is TGTGCCAGTACATTCGTAGAGAGAAACAACTATGGCTACACCTTC. Amino acid sequence: CASTFVERNNYGYTF.

DNA for the CDR3: TGTGCCAGCAGCAGACAGGGGGGTGAGCAGTACTTC. The encoded protein is CASSRQGGEQYF. This chain links TRBV7-9 with TRBJ2-7; TRBD1 matches 9 bases. V shed 5 bases and J 7 bases; nucleotides not matched to a gene: 3. The length of the CDR3 is 12 residues. Germline-derived CDR1 and CDR2 are SEHNR and FQNEAQ (reference sequence).

This clone was seen a handful of times. The chain links TRBV19 to TRBJ1-5; 7 bases match TRBD1. Trimming cost V 6 bases and J 7 bases; bases outside gene matches: 9. Germline lookup yields CDR1 LNHDA and CDR2 SQIVND (reference sequence). This CDR3 has 14 amino acids. CDR3 sequence (DNA): TGTGCCAGTAGAAACGACAGGGTAGGGCAGCCCCAGCATTTT. Protein sequence: CASRNDRVGQPQHF. Filled out from reference TRBV19 and TRBJ1-5, the complete variable domain reads DGGITQSPKYLFRKEGQNVTLSCEQNLNHDAMYWYRQDPGQGLRLIYYSQIVNDFQKGDIAEGYSVSREKKESFPLTVTSAQKNPTAFYLCASRNDRVGQPQHFGDGTRLSIL.

The CDR3 DNA sequence: TGTGCCAGCAGCCACGACAGGGCGAGGCGCAATCAGCCCCAGCATTTT. It is translated as CASSHDRARRNQPQHF. The chain combines TRBV7-8 with TRBJ1-5, with 7 positions matching TRBD1. The ends lost 5 bases at V and 2 bases at J; junction bases unmatched: 9. Germline CDR1 SGHVS, CDR2 FQNEAQ. The CDR3 sequence is 16 residues long.